One and the same sample provided the 10 T cell receptor beta chains below, sequenced in a study of cytomegalovirus exposure and HLA in healthy donors. Vbeta (60) and Jbeta (13) primers were used in the PCR. TCRdb's table, derived via immunoSEQ multiplex PCR, lists solely in-frame clones and lacks some. The sample consists of under 55,000 clones, approximately 70% of them appearing once. What was sequenced was PBMCs. The receptors were sampled from a man aged 18-30 years in good health and CMV-seronegative.

This clone appeared once. The chain joins TRBV25-1 to TRBJ1-1; D call uncertain. The CDR3 runs 13 residues. CDR1 is MGHDK, CDR2 SYGVNS, per germline. V dropped 5 bases and J dropped 0 bases, with 7 bases sitting between them. CDR3 coding DNA: TGTGCCAGCAGTTCAACAGTGAACACTGAAGCTTTCTTT. Protein: CASSSTVNTEAFF.

The rearrangement uses TRBV6-6 and TRBJ1-4, with TRBD1 matching over 8 bases. This CDR3 region has 15 residues. From germline, CDR1 is MNHNY and CDR2 SVGAGI (reference sequence). V lost 6 bases and J lost 6; bases outside the gene matches: 9. The CDR3 is CASSPPGGRYEKLFF. Written as DNA, the CDR3 is TGTGCCAGCAGCCCTCCAGGGGGCAGGTATGAAAAACTGTTTTTT.

The V and J genes are TRBV13 and TRBJ2-3; D is unclear. V was shortened by 3 bases and J by 4 bases, with 2 bases between the two germline ends. CDR3 length: 11 residues. Per the germline V gene, CDR1 is PRHDT and CDR2 is FYEKMQ (reference sequence). CDR3 region: CASSFSDTQYF. CDR3 DNA: TGTGCCAGCAGCTTCTCAGATACGCAGTATTTT.

The CDR3 is CASSVGQGPSGRNYEQYF. The CDR3 nucleotides are TGTGCCAGCAGCGTTGGACAGGGGCCTAGCGGGAGGAACTACGAGCAGTACTTC. The chain is built from TRBV9 and TRBJ2-7; 11 positions match TRBD2. The germline gives CDR1 SGDLS, CDR2 YYNGEE. This CDR3 comprises 18 residues. J lost 3 bases, V lost 2 bases, and 13 bases had no gene match.

Only a few counts were recorded for this clone. The rearrangement links TRBV5-6 to TRBJ2-7; D might be TRBD1 (6 bases). This CDR3 spans 14 amino acids. Germline values: CDR1 SGHDT, CDR2 YYEEEE. V was pared by 3 bases and J by 3 bases, with 13 bases between. In DNA form, the CDR3 reads TGTGCCAGCAGCTCGGACAGCCTCGGCTACGAGCAGTACTTC. Amino acids: CASSSDSLGYEQYF.

The CDR3 DNA is TGTGCCTGGAGTGCGGCGGGAGGGTTCGACGAGCAGTACTTC. Translation gives CAWSAAGGFDEQYF. The chain links TRBV30 to TRBJ2-7; 9 bases match TRBD2. This CDR3 spans 14 amino acids. The germline gives CDR1 GTSNPN, CDR2 SVGIG (reference sequence). The J segment lost 5 bases and the V segment lost 1 base, leaving 6 bases of the junction unmatched. The complete variable domain, with remaining parts taken from reference TRBV30 and TRBJ2-7, reads SQTIHQWPATLVQPVGSPLSLECTVEGTSNPNLYWYRQAAGRGLQLLFYSVGIGQISSEVPQNLSASRPQDRQFILSSKKLLLSDSGFYLCAWSAAGGFDEQYFGPGTRLTVT.

This chain links TRBV2 with TRBJ2-7; TRBD1 agrees at 7 bases. This CDR3 is built from 14 residues. Looked up from germline, CDR1 is SNHLY and CDR2 is FYNNEI. V dropped 6 bases and J dropped 2; count of bases not matched to a gene: 7. The CDR3 sequence: CASSRRDSTYEQYF. The CDR3, as DNA: TGTGCCAGCAGCCGCCGGGACAGCACCTACGAGCAGTACTTC. Full variable domain (remainder filled in from reference TRBV2 and TRBJ2-7): EPEVTQTPSHQVTQMGQEVILRCVPISNHLYFYWYRQILGQKVEFLVSFYNNEISEKSEIFDDQFSVERPDGSNFTLKIRSTKLEDSAMYFCASSRRDSTYEQYFGPGTRLTVT.

The CDR3 reads CASSEGIGGLSSYEQYF. The CDR3 DNA sequence: TGCGCCAGCAGCGAGGGGATCGGGGGGTTAAGCTCCTACGAGCAGTACTTC. The J gene is TRBJ2-7, the V gene TRBV4-3, with 7 bases identical to TRBD2. After removal of 5 bases from V and 0 bases from J, the junction contained 13 bases not matched to a gene. This CDR3 comprises 17 residues. Germline CDR1 LGHNA, CDR2 YSLEER.

The chain has TRBV10-3 and TRBJ2-4; perhaps TRBD1 as D (5 bases). The ends were cut back, 4 bases at V and 0 bases at J, with 10 bases in the middle. This CDR3 region has 15 residues. CDR1 ENHRY and CDR2 SYGVKD come from the germline V gene. As DNA, the CDR3 is TGTGCCATCAGTGGGGGCACCCCAGCCAAAAACATTCAGTACTTC. Protein sequence: CAISGGTPAKNIQYF.

J is TRBJ2-7 and V is TRBV28; a weak D match, TRBD2 (6 bases). The CDR3 loop spans 14 amino acids. Between the trimmed V and J ends, which lost 6 bases and 7 bases, there was a span of 19 bases. CDR1 is MDHEN, CDR2 SYDVKM, per germline. The CDR3 loop is CASRAWGGPEEQYF. CDR3 bases: TGTGCCAGCAGGGCCTGGGGAGGCCCAGAGGAGCAGTACTTC.